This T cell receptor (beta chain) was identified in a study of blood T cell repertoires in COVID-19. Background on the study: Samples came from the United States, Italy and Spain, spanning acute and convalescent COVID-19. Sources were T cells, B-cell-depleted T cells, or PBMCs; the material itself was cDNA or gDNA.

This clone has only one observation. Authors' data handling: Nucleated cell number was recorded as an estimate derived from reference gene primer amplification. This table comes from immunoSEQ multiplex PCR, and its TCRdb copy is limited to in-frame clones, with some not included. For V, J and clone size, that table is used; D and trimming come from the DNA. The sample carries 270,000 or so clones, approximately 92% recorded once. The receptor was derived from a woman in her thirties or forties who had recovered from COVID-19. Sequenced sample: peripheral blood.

CDR3 protein: CASSPRQGEKLFF. CDR3 DNA: TGTGCCAGCTCACCCAGACAGGGCGAAAAACTGTTTTTT. The chain carries TRBV18 and TRBJ1-4; 7 bases match TRBD1. Trimming at V came to 3 bases and at J to 8 bases, leaving 3 bases not matched to a gene. CDR1 is KGHSH, CDR2 LQKENI, per germline. CDR3 length: 13 residues.